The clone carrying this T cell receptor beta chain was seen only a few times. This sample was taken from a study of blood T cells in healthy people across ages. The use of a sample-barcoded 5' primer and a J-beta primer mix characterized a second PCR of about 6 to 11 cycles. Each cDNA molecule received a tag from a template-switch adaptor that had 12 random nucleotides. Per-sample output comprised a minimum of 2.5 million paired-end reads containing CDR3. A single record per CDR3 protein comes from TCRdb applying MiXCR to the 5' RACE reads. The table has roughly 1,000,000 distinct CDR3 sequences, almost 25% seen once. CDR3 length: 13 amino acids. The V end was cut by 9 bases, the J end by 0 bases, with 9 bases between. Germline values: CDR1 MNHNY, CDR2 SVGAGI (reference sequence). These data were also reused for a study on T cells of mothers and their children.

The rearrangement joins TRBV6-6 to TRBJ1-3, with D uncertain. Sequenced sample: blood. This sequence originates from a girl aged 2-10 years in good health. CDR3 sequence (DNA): TGTGCCAGTGCCGAAACCTCTGGAAACACCATATATTTT. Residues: CASAETSGNTIYF.